This T cell receptor beta chain was sequenced for a study of T-cell memory formation after mild COVID-19. Across the study: Across donors, TCR clusters were largely donor specific. Study-level findings and limits: Among clones contracting day 15 to 85, CD4/CD8 was balanced, whereas later expanders leaned CD4+. Researchers report contracting CD4+ clones mostly in CM and EM, with CD8+ clones in EMRA. Certain responding clones were present in pre-infection memory, suggesting participation of cross-reactive memory.

In its sample, this clonotype was seen a few times. Its antigen is undetermined. Via MiXCR, TCRdb re-called the 5' RACE reads, giving one row per CDR3 protein. The sample shows roughly 220,000 distinct CDR3 sequences, around 8.8% of them seen only once. The V gene's germline CDR1 is SEHNR and CDR2 FQNEAQ (reference sequence). The CDR3 consists of 10 residues. The chain links TRBV7-9 to TRBJ2-3; the D gene is possibly TRBD2 (5 bases). This clonotype was obtained from a man younger than 30 who had mild COVID-19 (a few samples of this study predate the infection). Cell type and time point are not known. The sequenced material came from PBMCs or a T cell subset sorted from them (not recorded which). CDR3 DNA: TGTGCTAGCGGCACAGATACGCAGTATTTT. Its translation: CASGTDTQYF.